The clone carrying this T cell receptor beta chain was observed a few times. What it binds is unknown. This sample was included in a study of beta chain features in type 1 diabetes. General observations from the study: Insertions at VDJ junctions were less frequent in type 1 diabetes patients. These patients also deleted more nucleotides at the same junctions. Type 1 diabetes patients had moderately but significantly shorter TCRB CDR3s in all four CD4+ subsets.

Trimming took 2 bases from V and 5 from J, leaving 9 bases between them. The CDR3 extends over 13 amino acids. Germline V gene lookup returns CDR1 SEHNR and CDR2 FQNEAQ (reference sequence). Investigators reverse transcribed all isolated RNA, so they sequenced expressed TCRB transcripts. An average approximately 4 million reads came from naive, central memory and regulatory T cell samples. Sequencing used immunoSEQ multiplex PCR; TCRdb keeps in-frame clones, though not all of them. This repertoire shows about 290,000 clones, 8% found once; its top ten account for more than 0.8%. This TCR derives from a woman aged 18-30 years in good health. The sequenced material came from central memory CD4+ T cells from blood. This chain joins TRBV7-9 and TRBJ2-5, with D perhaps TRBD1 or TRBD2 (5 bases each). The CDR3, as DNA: TGTGCCAGCAGCTTACGGGGCCCGGAGACCCAGTACTTC. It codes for CASSLRGPETQYF. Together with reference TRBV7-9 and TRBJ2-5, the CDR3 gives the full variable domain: DTGVSQNPRHKITKRGQNVTFRCDPISEHNRLYWYRQTLGQGPEFLTYFQNEAQLEKSRLLSDRFSAERPKGSFSTLEIQRTEQGDSAMYLCASSLRGPETQYFGPGTRLLVL.